This entry concerns a single TCR beta chain. Its matching antigen is unknown. These data belong to a study of PD-1 blockade in classical Hodgkin lymphoma. Time point reported: cycle 4 day 1 (C4D1), after 5 to 7 weeks of nivolumab. Every patient relapsed after autologous stem cell transplantation, and brentuximab vedotin exposure varied. Assay used: immunoSEQ multiplex PCR; TCRdb lists only in-frame clones, some missing. The sample gives tens of thousands of clones, more than 60% of which show up once; about 9.1% is in the top ten. Whole-study results and caveats: Why the repertoires differ is still unclear, perhaps disease activity or prior therapy. It was among complete responders that baseline diversity resembled that of newly diagnosed patients.

This TCR derives from a human donor with classical Hodgkin lymphoma. Sequenced here: peripheral blood mononuclear cells (PBMCs), sampled before the fourth cycle of nivolumab.

The chain's CDR3 is CASTPGAGRNEKLFF. The CDR3 region has the DNA TGTGCCAGCACACCTGGGGCAGGCCGGAATGAAAAACTGTTTTTT. J is TRBJ1-4 and V is TRBV27, with D tentatively TRBD1 (5 bases). The length of the CDR3 is 15 residues. Germline V gene lookup returns CDR1 MNHEY and CDR2 SMNVEV (reference sequence). V was clipped by 7 bases and J by 5 bases, with 17 bases between them.